The 12 T cell receptor beta chains below come from one sample, sequenced in a study of blood T cell repertoires in COVID-19. The table came from immunoSEQ multiplex PCR; TCRdb's copy has only in-frame clones and leaves some out. The sample holds 180,000 or so clones, over 80% seen once. The specimen was peripheral blood. These receptors all stem from a woman aged 40 to 50 with COVID-19, enrolled during active disease.

CDR3: CATSRVANPYEQYF. The CDR3, as DNA: TGTGCCACCAGCAGAGTAGCTAACCCCTACGAGCAGTACTTC. The chain combines TRBV15 with TRBJ2-7; D remains ambiguous. Germline loops: CDR1 LNHNV, CDR2 YYDKDF (reference sequence). CDR3 length: 14 amino acids. The V and J ends lost 1 base and 2 bases respectively, with 9 bases between them.

V usage is TRBV4-1 and J usage is TRBJ2-5; D is ambiguous. There are 12 residues in the CDR3. Germline lookup yields CDR1 MGHRA and CDR2 YSYEKL. The V end was cut by 0 bases, the J end by 5 bases, with 4 bases between. CDR3 nucleotides: TGCGCCAGCAGCCAAGATCGGGAGACCCAGTACTTC. This encodes CASSQDRETQYF.

The rearrangement joins TRBV7-2 to TRBJ1-2; 8 bases are shared with TRBD1. With 5 bases clipped from V and 8 bases from J, the junction kept 10 bases outside the gene matches. CDR3 size: 14 residues. CDR1 and CDR2 from the germline V gene are SGHTA and FQGNSA. CDR3 DNA sequence: TGTGCCAGCAGCGCCGTCCAGGGGGCTGGGGGCTACACCTTC. It specifies CASSAVQGAGGYTF. Full variable domain (missing parts from reference TRBV7-2 and TRBJ1-2): GAGVSQSPSNKVTEKGKDVELRCDPISGHTALYWYRQSLGQGLEFLIYFQGNSAPDKSGLPSDRFSAERTGGSVSTLTIQRTQQEDSAVYLCASSAVQGAGGYTFGSGTRLTVV.

The chain employs TRBV7-8 and TRBJ2-5, with a weak D call TRBD2 (6 bases). CDR1 and CDR2 (germline): SGHVS, FQNEAQ. CDR3 size: 15 residues. Trimming shortened V by 5 bases and J by 2 bases, and 15 bases separated the two germline ends. DNA of the CDR3: TGTGCCAGCAGCGCAGAATTGGGGAGGCAAGAGACCCAGTACTTC. This encodes CASSAELGRQETQYF.

The chain is built from TRBV10-3 and TRBJ2-2; 8 bases are a match to TRBD2. This CDR3 has 16 residues. The V segment lost 2 bases and the J segment 9 bases; nucleotides outside the gene matches: 11. Germline V gene sequence: CDR1 ENHRY, CDR2 SYGVKD. CDR3: CAISEAGLDSLRELFF. The CDR3 coding sequence is TGTGCCATCAGTGAGGCGGGACTAGACTCTCTCCGGGAGCTGTTTTTT.

This clone was counted between two and nine times. The chain combines TRBV7-9 with TRBJ1-4, with 11 bases that match TRBD1. V was pared by 5 bases and J by 7 bases, with 9 bases of the junction left unmatched. Germline V gene data show CDR1 as SEHNR and CDR2 as FQNEAQ (reference sequence). This CDR3 is 16 amino acids long. CDR3 DNA: TGTGCCAGCAGCCCTATTGGGGGACAGGGGGGTGAAAAACTGTTTTTT. Protein sequence: CASSPIGGQGGEKLFF.

CDR3 in amino acids: CASSQNPYRGLREKLFF. The CDR3 nucleotides are TGTGCCAGCAGTCAGAACCCATACAGGGGGCTTCGAGAAAAACTGTTTTTT. The chain couples TRBV27 to TRBJ1-4, with TRBD1 identical over 9 bases. The germline V gene encodes CDR1 MNHEY and CDR2 SMNVEV (reference sequence). CDR3 length: 17 amino acids. J lost 8 bases, V lost 5 bases, and 15 bases had no gene match.

This clone was counted a single time. The gene calls are TRBV5-4 and TRBJ2-2; 9 bases map to TRBD2. The V segment lost 5 bases and the J segment 6 bases; nucleotides outside the gene matches: 8. The CDR3 loop spans 15 amino acids. Per the germline V gene, CDR1 is SGHNT and CDR2 is YYREEE (reference sequence). CDR3 residues: CASSRGGGAAGELFF. The CDR3 DNA reads TGTGCCAGCAGTCGCGGCGGGGGGGCGGCCGGGGAGCTGTTTTTT.

The genes are TRBV12-5 and TRBJ2-3, with D uncertain. With 5 bases removed from V and 4 bases from J, the gap between germline ends came to 16 bases. Germline values: CDR1 LGHNT, CDR2 FRNRAP. The CDR3 runs to 15 residues. The CDR3 spells CASGPPLELPDTQYF. DNA of the CDR3: TGTGCTAGTGGTCCCCCTCTGGAGCTGCCAGATACGCAGTATTTT.

This rearrangement joins TRBV10-2 to TRBJ1-2; tentative D call: TRBD1 (5 bases). Germline CDR1 is WSHSY and CDR2 is SAAADI. Trimming cost V 3 bases and J 8 bases, with 7 bases left between them. There are 11 residues in the CDR3. The CDR3, as DNA: TGCGCCAGCAGTGACAACAGGGGCTACACCTTC. Protein product: CASSDNRGYTF.

The gene calls are TRBV6-5 and TRBJ1-5; D is possibly TRBD1 (5 bases). The germline V gene encodes CDR1 MNHEY and CDR2 SVGAGI. Trimming removed 8 bases at V and 6 bases at J, with 17 bases between. The CDR3 is made up of 14 amino acids. CDR3 protein: CASSTGVRSQPQHF. In nucleotides, the CDR3 is TGTGCCAGCTCAACGGGGGTCAGGAGTCAGCCCCAGCATTTT.

The chain joins TRBV28 to TRBJ1-1; unclear D gene. This CDR3 has 13 residues. Germline V gene lookup returns CDR1 MDHEN and CDR2 SYDVKM. V was trimmed by 4 bases and J by 11 bases, leaving 17 bases between them. The CDR3 bases are TGTGCCAGCAGTTCCCCCCGGCGGGAGGAGGCTTTCTTT. This encodes CASSSPRREEAFF.